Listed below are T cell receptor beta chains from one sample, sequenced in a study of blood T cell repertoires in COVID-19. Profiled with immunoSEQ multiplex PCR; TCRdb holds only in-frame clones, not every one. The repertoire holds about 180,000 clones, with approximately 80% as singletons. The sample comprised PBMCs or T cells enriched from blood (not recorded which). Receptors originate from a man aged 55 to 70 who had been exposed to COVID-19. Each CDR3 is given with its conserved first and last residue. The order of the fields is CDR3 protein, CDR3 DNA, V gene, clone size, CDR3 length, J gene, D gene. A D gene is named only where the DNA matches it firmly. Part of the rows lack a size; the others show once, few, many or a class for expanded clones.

CDR3: CASSQAAGGYSPLHF; DNA: TGTGCCAGCAGCCAAGCGGCAGGGGGGTATTCACCCCTCCACTTT; V: TRBV3-1/TRBV3-2; size: few; length: 15; J: TRBJ1-6; D: TRBD1
CDR3: CATSEYRTSTDTQYF; DNA: TGTGCCACCAGTGAATACAGAACTAGCACAGATACGCAGTATTTT; V: TRBV24-1; size: .; length: 15; J: TRBJ2-3; D: .
CDR3: CASKVGNFINQPQHF; DNA: TGTGCCAGCAAGGTCGGGAACTTTATAAATCAGCCCCAGCATTTT; V: TRBV6-5; size: .; length: 15; J: TRBJ1-5; D: .
CDR3: CASSFVGAPSGYTF; DNA: TGTGCCAGCAGTTTCGTAGGGGCGCCCAGCGGCTACACCTTC; V: TRBV28; size: .; length: 14; J: TRBJ1-2; D: .
CDR3: CASSLNGEYTDTQYF; DNA: TGTGCCAGCAGCTTAAACGGAGAATACACAGATACGCAGTATTTT; V: TRBV7-2; size: once; length: 15; J: TRBJ2-3; D: .
CDR3: CASSSRGTGPSEQYF; DNA: TGTGCCAGCAGCTCCCGCGGGACAGGGCCTTCCGAGCAGTACTTC; V: TRBV27; size: .; length: 15; J: TRBJ2-7; D: TRBD1
CDR3: CAWSVLGNEQFF; DNA: TGTGCCTGGAGTGTACTAGGTAATGAGCAGTTCTTC; V: TRBV30; size: many; length: 12; J: TRBJ2-1; D: .
CDR3: CASSPTSGVGNEQFF; DNA: TGTGCCAGCAGCCCTACTAGCGGAGTCGGGAATGAGCAGTTCTTC; V: TRBV7-7; size: .; length: 15; J: TRBJ2-1; D: TRBD2
CDR3: CASSSLGTGVLWSTEAFF; DNA: TGTGCCAGCAGTAGCCTCGGGACAGGGGTTCTATGGAGCACTGAAGCTTTCTTT; V: TRBV6-2/TRBV6-3; size: .; length: 18; J: TRBJ1-1; D: TRBD1
CDR3: CASSLYSGIVGNEQFF; DNA: TGTGCCAGCAGTTTATATAGCGGGATTGTGGGAAATGAGCAGTTCTTC; V: TRBV28; size: .; length: 16; J: TRBJ2-1; D: TRBD2
CDR3: CASSRTGQETQYF; DNA: TGTGCCAGCAGTCGGACAGGCCAAGAGACCCAGTACTTC; V: TRBV6-5; size: .; length: 13; J: TRBJ2-5; D: TRBD1
CDR3: CASSDMGGSGELFF; DNA: TGCGCCAGCAGTGACATGGGAGGGTCCGGGGAGCTGTTTTTT; V: TRBV10-1; size: .; length: 14; J: TRBJ2-2; D: TRBD2
CDR3: CAWSGQGDGGAFF; DNA: TGTGCCTGGAGTGGACAGGGAGACGGGGGAGCTTTCTTT; V: TRBV30; size: once; length: 13; J: TRBJ1-1; D: TRBD1
CDR3: CASSYLYGEAFF; DNA: TGTGCCAGCAGCTACCTGTACGGGGAAGCTTTCTTT; V: TRBV6-5; size: .; length: 12; J: TRBJ1-1; D: .
CDR3: CASSFWGGQETQYF; DNA: TGTGCCAGCAGCTTTTGGGGAGGCCAAGAGACCCAGTACTTC; V: TRBV7-2; size: once; length: 14; J: TRBJ2-5; D: .
CDR3: CASSLNGGYEQYF; DNA: TGTGCCAGCAGCTTGAACGGGGGCTACGAGCAGTACTTC; V: TRBV7-2; size: .; length: 13; J: TRBJ2-7; D: .
CDR3: CASSLTGLSHEQYF; DNA: TGTGCCAGCAGCTTAACAGGTTTATCCCACGAGCAGTACTTC; V: TRBV7-8; size: .; length: 14; J: TRBJ2-7; D: .
CDR3: CASSPRQGAGSPLHF; DNA: TGTGCCAGCAGCCCGAGACAGGGGGCAGGATCACCCCTCCACTTT; V: TRBV11-3; size: .; length: 15; J: TRBJ1-6; D: TRBD1
CDR3: CASSAGQVNAF; DNA: TGTGCCAGCAGTGCGGGACAGGTGAACGCTTTT; V: TRBV28; size: .; length: 11; J: TRBJ1-4; D: TRBD1
CDR3: CASTRVGGTEAFF; DNA: TGTGCCAGCACCCGGGTCGGCGGGACTGAAGCTTTCTTT; V: TRBV6-5; size: .; length: 13; J: TRBJ1-1; D: .
CDR3: CSVVEGQGNYGYTF; DNA: TGCAGCGTTGTAGAAGGACAGGGAAACTATGGCTACACCTTC; V: TRBV29-1; size: .; length: 14; J: TRBJ1-2; D: TRBD1
CDR3: CASSIRTSRTNTGELFF; DNA: TGTGCCAGTAGTATACGAACATCCCGCACGAACACCGGGGAGCTGTTTTTT; V: TRBV19; size: once; length: 17; J: TRBJ2-2; D: .
CDR3: CASSPGLAGHNEQFF; DNA: TGTGCCAGCAGTCCTGGACTAGCGGGGCACAATGAGCAGTTCTTC; V: TRBV27; size: .; length: 15; J: TRBJ2-1; D: TRBD2
CDR3: CASSEDRLGANYGYTF; DNA: TGTGCCAGCAGTGAAGACAGGCTGGGCGCTAACTATGGCTACACCTTC; V: TRBV25-1; size: few; length: 16; J: TRBJ1-2; D: .
CDR3: CASSVDQRGEETQYF; DNA: TGTGCCAGCAGCGTAGACCAGCGGGGGGAAGAGACCCAGTACTTC; V: TRBV9; size: .; length: 15; J: TRBJ2-5; D: TRBD2
CDR3: CASSRGLAVTETQYF; DNA: TGTGCCAGCAGCAGGGGACTAGCGGTGACTGAGACCCAGTACTTC; V: TRBV7-2; size: .; length: 15; J: TRBJ2-5; D: TRBD2
CDR3: CASSPPGETQYF; DNA: TGCGCCAGCAGCCCCCCCGGAGAGACCCAGTACTTC; V: TRBV5-1; size: .; length: 12; J: TRBJ2-5; D: .
CDR3: CASSPRSSYEQYF; DNA: TGTGCCAGCAGCCCTCGGAGCTCCTACGAGCAGTACTTC; V: TRBV9; size: .; length: 13; J: TRBJ2-7; D: .
CDR3: CSARDVYVLTF; DNA: TGCAGTGCTAGAGATGTCTACGTCCTGACTTTC; V: TRBV20-1; size: .; length: 11; J: TRBJ2-6; D: .
CDR3: CASRPGPANYGYTF; DNA: TGTGCCAGTAGGCCAGGGCCTGCTAACTATGGCTACACCTTC; V: TRBV19; size: .; length: 14; J: TRBJ1-2; D: .
CDR3: CASIVAGGNEQFF; DNA: TGTGCCAGTATAGTAGCGGGGGGCAATGAGCAGTTCTTC; V: TRBV19; size: .; length: 13; J: TRBJ2-1; D: TRBD2
CDR3: CASSDGGATNEKLFF; DNA: TGTGCCAGCAGCGATGGGGGGGCAACTAATGAAAAACTGTTTTTT; V: TRBV28; size: .; length: 15; J: TRBJ1-4; D: .
CDR3: CASSLGSGGTDTQYF; DNA: TGTGCCAGCAGCTTGGGTTCAGGGGGCACAGATACGCAGTATTTT; V: TRBV5-6; size: .; length: 15; J: TRBJ2-3; D: .
CDR3: CASSRTTGLGTEAFF; DNA: TGCGCCAGCAGCCGTACGACAGGGTTGGGCACTGAAGCTTTCTTT; V: TRBV5-1; size: .; length: 15; J: TRBJ1-1; D: TRBD1
CDR3: CASSGATEAFF; DNA: TGTGCCAGCAGCGGGGCCACTGAAGCTTTCTTT; V: TRBV5-4; size: .; length: 11; J: TRBJ1-1; D: .
CDR3: CSVGRGQWATYEQYF; DNA: TGCAGCGTTGGGAGGGGGCAGTGGGCCACCTACGAGCAGTACTTC; V: TRBV29-1; size: .; length: 15; J: TRBJ2-7; D: .
CDR3: CASSLGGLQNIQYF; DNA: TGTGCCAGCAGCTTAGGGGGACTTCAAAACATTCAGTACTTC; V: TRBV11-3; size: .; length: 14; J: TRBJ2-4; D: .
CDR3: CASSFPGGYGYTF; DNA: TGTGCCAGCAGCTTCCCAGGCGGGTATGGCTACACCTTC; V: TRBV7-2; size: .; length: 13; J: TRBJ1-2; D: .
CDR3: CASSGHGGGGYTF; DNA: TGTGCCAGCAGTGGACATGGTGGAGGTGGCTACACCTTC; V: TRBV25-1; size: .; length: 13; J: TRBJ1-2; D: .
CDR3: CASSEPRDRVYGAFF; DNA: TGCGCCAGCAGTGAGCCCCGGGACAGGGTCTATGGGGCTTTCTTT; V: TRBV10-2; size: .; length: 15; J: TRBJ1-1; D: TRBD1
CDR3: CASSIQGPGNTIYF; DNA: TGTGCCAGTAGTATACAGGGGCCTGGAAACACCATATATTTT; V: TRBV19; size: .; length: 14; J: TRBJ1-3; D: .
CDR3: CAISVVAGTSYEQYF; DNA: TGTGCCATCAGTGTAGTGGCGGGGACCTCCTACGAGCAGTACTTC; V: TRBV10-3; size: .; length: 15; J: TRBJ2-7; D: .
CDR3: CASSVGGQGSYEQYF; DNA: TGTGCCAGCAGCGTAGGGGGGCAGGGCTCCTACGAGCAGTACTTC; V: TRBV9; size: .; length: 15; J: TRBJ2-7; D: .
CDR3: CATSVGLAGNEQFF; DNA: TGTGCCACCAGTGTGGGATTAGCGGGCAATGAGCAGTTCTTC; V: TRBV24-1; size: .; length: 14; J: TRBJ2-1; D: TRBD2
CDR3: CASSPGVGAVAGELFF; DNA: TGTGCCAGCAGCCCCGGGGTGGGCGCGGTGGCCGGGGAGCTGTTTTTT; V: TRBV9; size: .; length: 16; J: TRBJ2-2; D: .
CDR3: CASSLSFWGPSAGYTF; DNA: TGTGCCAGCAGCTTATCCTTTTGGGGGCCTTCGGCTGGCTACACCTTC; V: TRBV11-2; size: .; length: 16; J: TRBJ1-2; D: .
CDR3: CASSEARGLAVQETQYF; DNA: TGTGCCAGCAGTGAAGCGAGGGGACTAGCGGTCCAAGAGACCCAGTACTTC; V: TRBV2; size: many; length: 17; J: TRBJ2-5; D: TRBD2
CDR3: CASSYEGQGGTPLHF; DNA: TGTGCCAGCAGTTACGAGGGACAGGGGGGTACACCCCTCCACTTT; V: TRBV6-5; size: .; length: 15; J: TRBJ1-6; D: TRBD1
CDR3: CASSERQGVDYEQYF; DNA: TGCGCCAGCAGTGAGAGGCAGGGGGTTGACTACGAGCAGTACTTC; V: TRBV10-2; size: .; length: 15; J: TRBJ2-7; D: TRBD1
CDR3: CASSLAVATGFYGYTF; DNA: TGTGCCAGCAGCTTAGCGGTGGCTACAGGGTTCTATGGCTACACCTTC; V: TRBV7-2; size: .; length: 16; J: TRBJ1-2; D: .
CDR3: CASSSGSYQQFF; DNA: TGCGCCAGCAGCAGCGGGAGTTACCAGCAGTTCTTC; V: TRBV10-1; size: .; length: 12; J: TRBJ2-1; D: TRBD2
CDR3: CASSTDRGYAGELFF; DNA: TGCGCCAGCAGCACCGACAGGGGGTACGCCGGGGAGCTGTTTTTT; V: TRBV5-1; size: .; length: 15; J: TRBJ2-2; D: TRBD1
CDR3: CASSLAGVQDYGYTF; DNA: TGCGCCAGCAGCTTGGCCGGCGTTCAGGACTATGGCTACACCTTC; V: TRBV5-1; size: .; length: 15; J: TRBJ1-2; D: .
CDR3: CASSRPTGTYQETQYF; DNA: TGTGCCAGCAGCCGCCCGACAGGGACCTACCAAGAGACCCAGTACTTC; V: TRBV11-3; size: .; length: 16; J: TRBJ2-5; D: TRBD1
CDR3: CSVGWTVNTEAFF; DNA: TGCAGCGTCGGTTGGACAGTGAACACTGAAGCTTTCTTT; V: TRBV29-1; size: .; length: 13; J: TRBJ1-1; D: .
CDR3: CASSERVAGHRQPQHF; DNA: TGTGCCAGCAGTGAACGGGTGGCAGGGCACCGGCAGCCCCAGCATTTT; V: TRBV2; size: .; length: 16; J: TRBJ1-5; D: .
CDR3: CANLPGTGGPHGNEKLFF; DNA: TGTGCCAACCTCCCCGGGACAGGGGGTCCTCACGGTAATGAAAAACTGTTTTTT; V: TRBV6-4; size: .; length: 18; J: TRBJ1-4; D: TRBD1